Listed here are 11 T cell receptor beta chains from one sample, sequenced in a study of blood T cell repertoires in COVID-19. The data were produced by immunoSEQ multiplex PCR, yet TCRdb's version contains in-frame clones alone and is incomplete. The sample contains roughly 250,000 clones, roughly 87% of which appear only once. The sequenced sample was peripheral blood. These receptors all stem from a man in his 60s who had recovered from COVID-19.

The chain combines TRBV3-1 (or the pseudogene TRBV3-2) with TRBJ1-6; weak D call: TRBD1 (5 bases). V lost 0 bases and J lost 3, with 15 bases in between. Germline CDR1 is LGHDT and CDR2 is YNNKEL (reference sequence). This CDR3 comprises 18 residues. The DNA of the CDR3 is TGTGCCAGCAGCCAAGAATATGCGTCCACAGGCTATAATTCACCCCTCCACTTT. Its translation is CASSQEYASTGYNSPLHF.

A word on this clone: Other DNA sequences within the sample encode an identical CDR3. In DNA form, the CDR3 reads TGCGCCAGCACTCGGACAGGTAGGAACACTGAAGCTTTCTTT. It specifies CASTRTGRNTEAFF. This rearrangement joins TRBV5-1 to TRBJ1-1; TRBD1 aligns across 7 bases. Looked up from germline, CDR1 is SGHRS and CDR2 is YFSETQ. The CDR3 totals 14 residues. The ends lost 6 bases at V and 1 base at J; junction bases unmatched: 6.

The chain has TRBV9 and TRBJ1-1; TRBD1 is a possible D gene (6 bases). Germline V lookup: CDR1 SGDLS, CDR2 YYNGEE. Between the trimmed V and J ends, which lost 2 bases and 4 bases, there was a span of 15 bases. The CDR3 consists of 15 residues. The CDR3: CASSVTGSRGTEAFF. The CDR3 DNA is TGTGCCAGCAGCGTTACCGGGTCCAGGGGCACTGAAGCTTTCTTT.

This rearrangement joins TRBV13 to TRBJ1-3; the D gene is possibly TRBD1 (6 bases). V was shortened by 1 base and J by 2 bases, with 15 bases between the two germline ends. Germline V gives CDR1 PRHDT, CDR2 FYEKMQ (reference sequence). There are 17 residues in the CDR3. CDR3 residues: CASSLAVAGAPGNTIYF. CDR3 DNA sequence: TGTGCCAGCAGCTTAGCGGTGGCAGGGGCCCCTGGAAACACCATATATTTT.

The chain has TRBV5-4 and TRBJ2-2; D remains unclear. The CDR3 consists of 13 residues. Germline-derived CDR1 and CDR2 are SGHNT and YYREEE (reference sequence). The CDR3 DNA sequence: TGTGCGTGGCGGAGAACCTACACCGGGGAGCTGTTTTTT. Its translation is CAWRRTYTGELFF.

This chain uses TRBV3-1 (or the pseudogene TRBV3-2) with TRBJ1-3; D gene uncertain. With 6 bases removed from V and 0 bases from J, the gap between germline ends came to 6 bases. The V gene's germline CDR1 is LGHDT and CDR2 YNNKEL (reference sequence). This CDR3 is built from 13 residues. The CDR3 DNA sequence: TGTGCCAGCAGTCCACTCTCTGGAAACACCATATATTTT. Encoded protein: CASSPLSGNTIYF.

The rearrangement uses TRBV28 and TRBJ1-3, with D tentatively TRBD1 (5 bases). The CDR3 length is 16 residues. Per the germline V gene, CDR1 is MDHEN and CDR2 is SYDVKM. V was shortened by 4 bases and J by 3 bases, with 16 bases between the two germline ends. This CDR3 is CASSSLGRADGNTIYF. The CDR3 nucleotides are TGTGCCAGCAGTTCCCTGGGCAGGGCAGATGGAAACACCATATATTTT.

This clone was seen just once. The chain links TRBV3-1 (or the pseudogene TRBV3-2) to TRBJ2-2; D call uncertain. CDR1 is LGHDT and CDR2 is YNNKEL in the germline V gene (reference sequence). V lost 1 base to trimming and J lost 4 bases, with 10 bases between them. The CDR3 is 15 amino acids. In nucleotides, the CDR3 is TGTGCCAGCAGCCAAGGAAGAACAGCCACCGGGGAGCTGTTTTTT. Translated, it gives CASSQGRTATGELFF.

The genes are TRBV13 and TRBJ1-1, with 8 bases fitting TRBD1. CDR1 and CDR2 from the germline V gene are PRHDT and FYEKMQ (reference sequence). This CDR3 contains 13 residues. J gave up 4 bases and V 5 bases, and 3 bases lay outside the gene matches. CDR3 in DNA: TGTGCCAGCAGCAGTACAGGGGGCACTGAAGCTTTCTTT. Its translation is CASSSTGGTEAFF.

This chain joins TRBV6-1 and TRBJ1-5, with 10 bases fitting TRBD1. Germline CDR1 and CDR2: MNHNS and SASEGT. V gave up 0 bases and J gave up 2 bases; unmatched junction bases: 10. The CDR3 totals 19 residues. The CDR3 here is CASSEALGQGRDGNQPQHF. Here the CDR3 DNA reads TGTGCCAGCAGTGAAGCGCTGGGACAGGGGAGGGATGGCAATCAGCCCCAGCATTTT.

The chain combines TRBV18 with TRBJ2-7, with D possibly TRBD2 on 6 matching bases. Germline values: CDR1 KGHSH, CDR2 LQKENI. The CDR3 extends over 15 amino acids. Trimming took 6 bases from V and 3 from J, leaving 18 bases between them. CDR3 region: CASSFGAGRNYEQYF. CDR3 nucleotides: TGTGCCAGCTCGTTTGGGGCAGGGAGGAACTACGAGCAGTACTTC.